These 29 T cell receptor beta chains originate from one sample sequenced in a study of T cells in localized non-small cell lung cancer. The method was immunoSEQ multiplex PCR; TCRdb's version includes in-frame clones alone and lacks a portion of them. Among 13,000 or so clones listed, roughly 27% were seen once. This sample comprised lung tumor tissue, obtained before any cancer treatment. The receptor set was obtained from a female donor older than 55 with stage I lung adenocarcinoma.

The chain combines TRBV29-1 with TRBJ1-4; 7 nucleotides agree with TRBD1. Germline loops: CDR1 SQVTM, CDR2 ANQGSEA. The CDR3 extends over 13 amino acids. Losses at the gene ends were 5 bases for V and 8 bases for J; bases not matched to a gene: 8. CDR3 DNA: TGCAGCGTTTTGAGGGGGCTTGGGGAAAAACTGTTTTTT. Its translation: CSVLRGLGEKLFF.

This clone was observed many times. The rearrangement joins TRBV11-3 to TRBJ2-5; 7 nucleotides agree with TRBD2. Trimming at V came to 5 bases and at J to 3 bases, leaving 12 bases not matched to a gene. Germline V gives CDR1 SGHNT, CDR2 YENEEA. This CDR3 is built from 16 residues. CDR3: CASSNGGLVLKETQYF. As DNA, the CDR3 is TGTGCCAGCAGCAACGGAGGACTAGTTTTAAAAGAGACCCAGTACTTC.

The gene calls are TRBV19 and TRBJ2-2; D is uncertain. Germline CDR1 and CDR2: LNHDA and SQIVND (reference sequence). CDR3 length equals 13 residues. With 3 bases removed from V and 6 bases from J, the gap between germline ends came to 8 bases. CDR3 protein: CASSIQGSGELFF. CDR3 bases: TGTGCCAGTAGTATTCAAGGGTCCGGGGAGCTGTTTTTT. The whole variable domain, remainder taken from reference TRBV19 and TRBJ2-2, is DGGITQSPKYLFRKEGQNVTLSCEQNLNHDAMYWYRQDPGQGLRLIYYSQIVNDFQKGDIAEGYSVSREKKESFPLTVTSAQKNPTAFYLCASSIQGSGELFFGEGSRLTVL.

This clone was detected a few times. This chain links TRBV11-3 with TRBJ1-4, with 7 nucleotides matching TRBD1. The CDR3 spans 16 residues. With V trimmed by 3 bases and J by 3 bases, 7 bases remained unmatched. Germline CDR1 reads SGHNT; CDR2 reads YENEEA. DNA for the CDR3: TGTGCCAGCAGCTTCACAGGGGTGGGTCCTAATGAAAAACTGTTTTTT. Encoded protein: CASSFTGVGPNEKLFF.

This clone was observed a handful of times. V and J are TRBV19 and TRBJ1-5; no clear D. The germline V gene encodes CDR1 LNHDA and CDR2 SQIVND (reference sequence). V shed 5 bases and J shed 0 bases, with 17 bases lying between them. The CDR3 is 17 residues long. The CDR3 here is CASSLLASGRSNQPQHF. CDR3 nucleotides: TGTGCCAGTAGTCTCCTAGCGAGCGGGCGTAGCAATCAGCCCCAGCATTTT. Together with reference TRBV19 and TRBJ1-5, the CDR3 gives the full variable domain: DGGITQSPKYLFRKEGQNVTLSCEQNLNHDAMYWYRQDPGQGLRLIYYSQIVNDFQKGDIAEGYSVSREKKESFPLTVTSAQKNPTAFYLCASSLLASGRSNQPQHFGDGTRLSIL.

The rearrangement uses TRBV18 and TRBJ2-5; 7 bases are shared with TRBD2. This CDR3 has 14 amino acids. V gave up 6 bases and J gave up 2 bases; unmatched junction bases: 6. Per the germline V gene, CDR1 is KGHSH and CDR2 is LQKENI. CDR3 in amino acids: CASSSSGVQETQYF. CDR3 nucleotides: TGTGCCAGCTCCTCGAGCGGGGTACAAGAGACCCAGTACTTC.

This clone was picked up many times. The chain has TRBV11-3 and TRBJ1-4; tentative D call: TRBD1 (5 bases). Germline values: CDR1 SGHNT, CDR2 YENEEA. Trimming removed 5 bases from V and 2 bases from J, with 9 bases in between. This CDR3 has 14 amino acids. The CDR3 reads CASSPGGTNEKLFF. The DNA for the CDR3 is TGTGCCAGCAGCCCTGGGGGGACTAATGAAAAACTGTTTTTT.

The J gene is TRBJ1-2, the V gene TRBV5-1; maybe TRBD1 (5 bases). V was pared by 1 base and J by 4 bases, with 14 bases between. Per the germline V gene, CDR1 is SGHRS and CDR2 is YFSETQ. CDR3 length: 15 residues. The CDR3 DNA is TGCGCCAGCAGCTTGCTAGGGGAGGGTGGCTATGGCTACACCTTC. It translates to CASSLLGEGGYGYTF. The whole variable domain, remainder taken from reference TRBV5-1 and TRBJ1-2, is KAGVTQTPRYLIKTRGQQVTLSCSPISGHRSVSWYQQTPGQGLQFLFEYFSETQRNKGNFPGRFSGRQFSNSRSEMNVSTLELGDSALYLCASSLLGEGGYGYTFGSGTRLTVV.

This clone has just one count. Relative to the germline gene, one junction end is altered; a read error may explain this. A base was left unread or ambiguous, and X is written for its residue. The gene calls are TRBV18 and TRBJ1-5; the match to TRBD1 covers 7 bases. Per germline, CDR1 KGHSH and CDR2 LQKENI. The CDR3 is made up of 16 amino acids. The CDR3 DNA is TGTGCCARCTCACCAGGGGGTCCCCGGGGGGCTCAGCCCCAGCATTTT. It translates to CAXSPGGPRGAQPQHF.

The gene calls are TRBV29-1 and TRBJ1-2, with 12 nucleotides matching TRBD1. Germline CDR1 and CDR2: SQVTM and ANQGSEA. The CDR3 consists of 15 residues. V lost 4 bases, J lost 4 bases, and 7 bases stayed unmatched. The chain's CDR3 is CSVGRDRGHAYGYTF. CDR3 bases: TGCAGCGTTGGTCGGGACAGGGGGCATGCCTATGGCTACACCTTC.

This clone qualifies as medium-sized. The CDR3 loop is CASSQGDRDTEAFF. In DNA, the CDR3 is TGTGCCAGCAGCCAAGGTGACAGGGACACTGAAGCTTTCTTT. The rearrangement joins TRBV11-3 to TRBJ1-1, with TRBD1 identical over 7 bases. From germline, CDR1 is SGHNT and CDR2 YENEEA. V lost 5 bases to trimming and J lost 3 bases; unmatched junction nucleotides: 6. The CDR3 consists of 14 residues.

In its sample, this clone was seen a few times. The chain uses TRBV5-1 and TRBJ2-2; D perhaps matches TRBD2 (6 bases). The CDR3 is 15 amino acids. The germline V and J ends were trimmed by 7 bases and 2 bases, with 15 bases remaining between them. Germline CDR1 reads SGHRS; CDR2 reads YFSETQ. The DNA of the CDR3 is TGCGCCAGCCGCCTCGGACTATCCAACACCGGGGAGCTGTTTTTT. It is translated as CASRLGLSNTGELFF. Using reference TRBV5-1 and TRBJ2-2 for the parts outside the CDR3, the full variable domain is KAGVTQTPRYLIKTRGQQVTLSCSPISGHRSVSWYQQTPGQGLQFLFEYFSETQRNKGNFPGRFSGRQFSNSRSEMNVSTLELGDSALYLCASRLGLSNTGELFFGEGSRLTVL.

The table lists this clone with a few counts. The rearrangement joins TRBV6-8 to TRBJ2-7; D may be TRBD1 (7 bases). Trimming shortened V by 7 bases and J by 2 bases, and 21 bases separated the two germline ends. The CDR3 loop spans 16 amino acids. CDR1 and CDR2 from the germline V gene are MNHGY and SAAAGT. Here the CDR3 reads CASIRQGGGIPYEQYF. The CDR3 nucleotides are TGTGCCAGCATACGCCAGGGGGGCGGAATCCCCTACGAGCAGTACTTC.

This clone is medium-sized (0.01 to 0.1%) in the sample. The chain combines TRBV6-8 with TRBJ1-1, with D possibly TRBD1 on 5 matching bases. The germline CDR1 and CDR2 sequences are MNHGY and SAAAGT. The CDR3 has 14 amino acids. V lost 5 bases and J 3 bases, leaving 13 bases between the germline ends. The CDR3 here is CASSVLGGDTEAFF. For the CDR3, the DNA is TGTGCCAGCAGTGTCCTTGGGGGGGACACTGAAGCTTTCTTT.

By frequency in the sample, this clone is medium-sized. The CDR3 nucleotides are TGTGCCAGCAGCTTAATGCTACCTCGGGACGAGCAGTACTTC. Translated, it gives CASSLMLPRDEQYF. This chain joins TRBV11-3 and TRBJ2-7; D gene ambiguous. Looked up from germline, CDR1 is SGHNT and CDR2 is YENEEA. The CDR3 loop spans 14 amino acids. Trimming cost V 2 bases and J 5 bases, with 13 bases left between them. The complete variable domain, with remaining parts taken from reference TRBV11-3 and TRBJ2-7, reads EAGVVQSPRYKIIEKKQPVAFWCNPISGHNTLYWYLQNLGQGPELLIRYENEEAVDDSQLPKDRFSAERLKGVDSTLKIQPAELGDSAVYLCASSLMLPRDEQYFGPGTRLTVT.

The chain has TRBV30 and TRBJ2-5; D is uncertain. Germline V gives CDR1 GTSNPN, CDR2 SVGIG (reference sequence). V was cut by 3 bases and J by 3 bases, with 5 bases left in between. The CDR3 runs 11 residues. CDR3 loop: CAWSREETQYF. CDR3 nucleotides: TGTGCCTGGAGCCGTGAAGAGACCCAGTACTTC.

This chain joins TRBV18 and TRBJ1-1, with D unresolved. Germline V gene lookup returns CDR1 KGHSH and CDR2 LQKENI. The CDR3 is 13 amino acids. The ends were cut back, 4 bases at V and 8 bases at J, with 14 bases in the middle. CDR3 nucleotides: TGTGCCAGCTCACGGAACAGTGAGACAGAAGCTTTCTTT. This encodes CASSRNSETEAFF.

The J gene is TRBJ2-6, the V gene TRBV5-1; weak D call: TRBD1 (5 bases). Germline lookup yields CDR1 SGHRS and CDR2 YFSETQ. The CDR3 spans 16 residues. V lost 0 bases, J lost 3 bases, and 10 bases lay in between. The CDR3 DNA is TGCGCCAGCAGCTTGGTAGGGGCAGTTGGGGCCAACGTCCTGACTTTC. Its protein product is CASSLVGAVGANVLTF.

The rearrangement uses TRBV11-3 and TRBJ2-3, with D possibly being TRBD1 (5 bases). The CDR3 contains 14 residues. Germline-derived CDR1 and CDR2 are SGHNT and YENEEA. The V end was cut by 1 base, the J end by 5 bases, with 10 bases between. CDR3 nucleotides: TGTGCCAGCAGCTTAGGGTTAGGGGTAGATACGCAGTATTTT. This sequence encodes CASSLGLGVDTQYF.

This clone has only a few counts. The chain is built from TRBV6-8 and TRBJ2-7, with 8 bases aligning to TRBD2. V lost 6 bases, J lost 3 bases, and 10 bases stayed unmatched. CDR1 and CDR2 from the germline V gene are MNHGY and SAAAGT. CDR3 size: 15 residues. The CDR3 region is CASSTGSGRRYEQYF. DNA of the CDR3: TGTGCCAGCAGCACGGGGAGCGGGAGACGCTACGAGCAGTACTTC.

Ten or more counts support this clone. The J gene is TRBJ2-7, the V gene TRBV9; 11 bases are shared with TRBD2. CDR3 length: 14 residues. Germline CDR1 reads SGDLS; CDR2 reads YYNGEE. V lost 3 bases and J lost 4; bases outside the gene matches: 3. CDR3 in DNA: TGTGCCAGCAGCGAGACTAGCGGGGATTACGAGCAGTACTTC. Amino acids: CASSETSGDYEQYF.

The chain links TRBV19 to TRBJ1-2; D is possibly TRBD1 (5 bases). Per germline, CDR1 LNHDA and CDR2 SQIVND (reference sequence). The CDR3 has 12 amino acids. The V end was cut by 6 bases, the J end by 8 bases, with 13 bases between. In nucleotides, the CDR3 is TGTGCCAGTAGCAGATCGAGGGGCGGCTACACCTTC. It encodes CASSRSRGGYTF.

This clone was seen a single time. The V gene is TRBV18, the J gene TRBJ1-2; D is unclear. The germline V and J ends were trimmed by 1 base and 4 bases, with 16 bases remaining between them. The germline gives CDR1 KGHSH, CDR2 LQKENI. The CDR3 extends over 16 amino acids. CDR3 region: CASSPLSRGHGYGYTF. The CDR3, as DNA: TGTGCCAGCTCACCACTGAGTAGAGGGCACGGCTATGGCTACACCTTC.

This clone was counted ten times or more. V and J are TRBV11-3 and TRBJ2-6; 10 bases map to TRBD2. The V gene's germline CDR1 is SGHNT and CDR2 YENEEA. The CDR3 length is 19 residues. J was trimmed by 0 bases and V by 5 bases; bases with no gene match: 10. The CDR3 bases are TGTGCCAGCAGCATTCTAGCGGGGGTTGCCCTCTCTGGGGCCAACGTCCTGACTTTC. This encodes CASSILAGVALSGANVLTF.

This clone was detected many times. The rearrangement uses TRBV6-8 and TRBJ2-7, with D unresolved. The CDR3 runs to 14 residues. Germline loops: CDR1 MNHGY, CDR2 SAAAGT. Trimming left V 4 bases short and J 1 base short, with 11 bases between. CDR3 in amino acids: CASSSTGFSYEQYF. The CDR3 nucleotides read TGTGCCAGCAGTTCCACCGGGTTTTCCTACGAGCAGTACTTC.

This clone has more than one count but fewer than ten. The J gene is TRBJ2-7, the V gene TRBV11-3; 12 positions agree with TRBD2. V trimming: 4 bases; J trimming: 5 bases; junction bases outside the gene matches: 6. Germline CDR1 reads SGHNT; CDR2 reads YENEEA. The CDR3 sequence is 15 residues long. The CDR3 nucleotides are TGTGCCAGCAGCTCACCGACTAGCGGGAGCAACGAGCAGTACTTC. Residues: CASSSPTSGSNEQYF.

This chain connects TRBV19 to TRBJ1-2; no reliable D call. Per the germline V gene, CDR1 is LNHDA and CDR2 is SQIVND (reference sequence). The CDR3 runs 16 residues. V lost 0 bases and J lost 7, with 18 bases in between. CDR3 bases: TGTGCCAGTAGTATAGATGGGAGTGGGAGAACTCGTGGCTACACCTTC. It codes for CASSIDGSGRTRGYTF. Complete variable domain (other parts from reference TRBV19 and TRBJ1-2): DGGITQSPKYLFRKEGQNVTLSCEQNLNHDAMYWYRQDPGQGLRLIYYSQIVNDFQKGDIAEGYSVSREKKESFPLTVTSAQKNPTAFYLCASSIDGSGRTRGYTFGSGTRLTVV.

This clone was observed a handful of times. The chain is built from TRBV4-1 and TRBJ1-6; no firm D call. Germline CDR1 is MGHRA and CDR2 is YSYEKL. V was pared by 0 bases and J by 14 bases, with 20 bases between. The CDR3 is 16 residues long. For the CDR3, the DNA is TGCGCCAGCAGCCAAGATTTCCCCCGGCAGCTACCCGCCCTCCACTTT. This codes for CASSQDFPRQLPALHF.

The rearrangement links TRBV11-3 to TRBJ2-1; a possible D gene is TRBD2 (6 bases). Germline loops: CDR1 SGHNT, CDR2 YENEEA. Trimming cost V 5 bases and J 7 bases, with 21 bases left between them. The CDR3 covers 16 residues. Written as DNA, the CDR3 is TGTGCCAGCAGCCCCCTAAACCCTAGGGCGGGGAATGAGCAGTTCTTC. Translating it yields CASSPLNPRAGNEQFF.